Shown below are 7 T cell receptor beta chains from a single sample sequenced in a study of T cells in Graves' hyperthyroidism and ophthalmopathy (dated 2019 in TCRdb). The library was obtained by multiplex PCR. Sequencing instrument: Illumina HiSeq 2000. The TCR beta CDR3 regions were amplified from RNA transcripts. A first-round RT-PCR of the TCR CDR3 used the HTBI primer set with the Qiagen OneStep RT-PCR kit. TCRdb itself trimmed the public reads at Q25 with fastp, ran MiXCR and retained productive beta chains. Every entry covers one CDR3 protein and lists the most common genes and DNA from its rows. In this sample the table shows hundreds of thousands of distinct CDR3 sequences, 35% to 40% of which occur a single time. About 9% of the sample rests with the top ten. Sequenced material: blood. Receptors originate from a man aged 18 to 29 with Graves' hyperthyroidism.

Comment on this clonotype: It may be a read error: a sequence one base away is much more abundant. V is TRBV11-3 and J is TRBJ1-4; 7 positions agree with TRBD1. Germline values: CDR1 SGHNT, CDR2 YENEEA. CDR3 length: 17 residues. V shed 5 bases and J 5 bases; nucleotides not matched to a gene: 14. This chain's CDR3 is CASSAELQGSRNEKLFF. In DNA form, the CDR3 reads TGTGCCAGCAGCGCCGAATTACAGGGGAGCAGGAATGAAAAACTGTTTTTT.

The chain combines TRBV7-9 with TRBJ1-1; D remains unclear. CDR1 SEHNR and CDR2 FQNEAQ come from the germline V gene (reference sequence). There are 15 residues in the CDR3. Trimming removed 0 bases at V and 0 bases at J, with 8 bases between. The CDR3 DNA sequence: TGTGCCAGCAGCTTAGCAGTCCTCATGAACACTGAAGCTTTCTTT. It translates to CASSLAVLMNTEAFF.

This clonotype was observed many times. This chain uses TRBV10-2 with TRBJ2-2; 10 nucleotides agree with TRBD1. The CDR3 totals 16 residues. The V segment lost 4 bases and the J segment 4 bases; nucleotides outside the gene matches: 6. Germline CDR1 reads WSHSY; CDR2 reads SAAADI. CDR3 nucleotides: TGCGCCAGCAGTGCGGGGACAGGGGCTTCCACCGGGGAGCTGTTTTTT. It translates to CASSAGTGASTGELFF.

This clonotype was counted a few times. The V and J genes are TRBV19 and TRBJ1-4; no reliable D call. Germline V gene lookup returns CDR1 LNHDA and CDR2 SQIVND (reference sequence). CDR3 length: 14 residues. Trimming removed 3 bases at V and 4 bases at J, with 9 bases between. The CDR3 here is CASSIGVLNEKLFF. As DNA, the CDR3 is TGTGCCAGTAGTATCGGGGTCCTTAATGAAAAACTGTTTTTT. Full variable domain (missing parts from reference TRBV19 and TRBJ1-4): DGGITQSPKYLFRKEGQNVTLSCEQNLNHDAMYWYRQDPGQGLRLIYYSQIVNDFQKGDIAEGYSVSREKKESFPLTVTSAQKNPTAFYLCASSIGVLNEKLFFGSGTQLSVL.

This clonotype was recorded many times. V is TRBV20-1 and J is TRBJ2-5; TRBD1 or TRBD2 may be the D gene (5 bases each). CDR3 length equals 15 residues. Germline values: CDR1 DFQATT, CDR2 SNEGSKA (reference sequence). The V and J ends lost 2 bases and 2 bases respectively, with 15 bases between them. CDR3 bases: TGCAGTGCTAGAAAACCCGGGACGGCTCAAGAGACCCAGTACTTC. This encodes CSARKPGTAQETQYF.

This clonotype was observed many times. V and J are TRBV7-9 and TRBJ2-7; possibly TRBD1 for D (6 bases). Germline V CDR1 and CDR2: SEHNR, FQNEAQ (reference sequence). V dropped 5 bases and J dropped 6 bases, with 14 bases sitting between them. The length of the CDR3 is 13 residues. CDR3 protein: CASSPWQGREQYF. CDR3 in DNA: TGTGCCAGCAGCCCCTGGCAGGGGCGCGAGCAGTACTTC.

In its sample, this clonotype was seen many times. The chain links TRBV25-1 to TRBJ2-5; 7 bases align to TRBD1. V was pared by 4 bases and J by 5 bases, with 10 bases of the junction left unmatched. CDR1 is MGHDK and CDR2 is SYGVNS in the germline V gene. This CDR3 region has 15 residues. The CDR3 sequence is CASSAYRGRLETQYF. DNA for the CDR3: TGTGCCAGCAGTGCCTACAGGGGACGGCTCGAGACCCAGTACTTC.